This T cell receptor beta chain was sequenced during a study of T-cell reconstitution after alpha-beta-depleted transplantation in children. Overall study findings and caveats: T-cell numbers and diversity, one year after transplant, stemmed largely from T cells that were newly produced. Surviving recipient cells, namely T cells and thymic progenitors, were the source of high day-60 TCRbeta diversity in some patients. Alpha-beta T cells about two months after transplant reportedly derived from several hundred expanded graft clones.

The CDR3 is 16 amino acids. Germline-derived CDR1 and CDR2 are LGHDT and YNNKEL (reference sequence). Deletions cut 1 base from V and 7 bases from J, with 17 bases between. Worth noting for this clonotype: Its target is not known.

It was with unique molecular identifiers that the TCRbeta library was prepared. TCRdb itself ran the PCR reads through MiXCR, one entry per CDR3 protein. The sample includes roughly 790,000 distinct CDR3 sequences, 16% of them seen just once. The rearrangement links TRBV3-1 to TRBJ2-1; tentative D call: TRBD2 (6 bases). Sequenced here: PBMCs, mostly from graft donor cells, sampled 360 days after TCRalphabeta/CD19-depleted stem cell transplant. The TCR was taken from a male patient aged 10 to 17 who had a stem cell transplant for acute lymphoblastic leukemia, so the T cells may come from the graft donor. This CDR3 is CASSQVGGRPPNEQFF. CDR3 coding DNA: TGTGCCAGCAGCCAAGTTGGTGGGAGGCCCCCAAATGAGCAGTTCTTC.